The 26 T cell receptor beta chains below come from one sample, sequenced in a study of shared clonotypes between healthy human individuals. Assay: immunoSEQ multiplex PCR; the TCRdb copy retains only in-frame clones and omits some. The sample includes roughly 1,500,000 clones, approximately 98.5% of them seen just once. The sample consisted of naive CD4+ T cells sorted from blood. Subset described: CD45RA+ positively selected. These receptors originate from a man in his thirties or forties in good health.

The chain recombines TRBV18 with TRBJ2-2, with 8 bases lining up with TRBD1. The CDR3 contains 14 residues. The V segment lost 6 bases and the J segment 4 bases; nucleotides outside the gene matches: 4. CDR1 is KGHSH and CDR2 is LQKENI in the germline V gene. In DNA form, the CDR3 reads TGTGCCAGCTCCGACAGGGGAAGCACCGGGGAGCTGTTTTTT. Translating it yields CASSDRGSTGELFF.

This chain joins TRBV29-1 and TRBJ2-1; 15 bases match TRBD2. Germline loops: CDR1 SQVTM, CDR2 ANQGSEA. This CDR3 region has 16 residues. V trimming: 6 bases; J trimming: 0 bases; junction bases outside the gene matches: 3. The CDR3 loop is CSVGTSGRSSYNEQFF. The CDR3 nucleotides are TGCAGCGTGGGGACTAGCGGGAGGAGCTCCTACAATGAGCAGTTCTTC.

The chain carries TRBV5-1 and TRBJ2-7, with D perhaps TRBD2 (6 bases). V lost 4 bases, J lost 4 bases, and 21 bases lay in between. CDR1 SGHRS and CDR2 YFSETQ come from the germline V gene. The CDR3 has 16 amino acids. This chain's CDR3 is CASSSGLPNPTYEQYF. The CDR3 bases are TGCGCCAGCAGCAGTGGACTACCCAATCCCACTTACGAGCAGTACTTC.

The count of this clone is one. This sequence joins TRBV19 and TRBJ1-1; no definite D call. CDR1 LNHDA and CDR2 SQIVND come from the germline V gene (reference sequence). CDR3 length: 15 amino acids. Trimming removed 3 bases at V and 5 bases at J, with 16 bases between. DNA of the CDR3: TGTGCCAGTAGTATTATTACCGGGGTCTGGACTGAAGCTTTCTTT. This gives the protein CASSIITGVWTEAFF.

This sequence joins TRBV10-1 and TRBJ2-3; D is possibly TRBD1 (5 bases). With 3 bases removed from V and 6 bases from J, the gap between germline ends came to 7 bases. The CDR3 runs to 12 residues. From germline, CDR1 is WNHNN and CDR2 SYGVQD (reference sequence). The CDR3 here is CASSEKGDTQYF. CDR3 DNA sequence: TGCGCCAGCAGTGAAAAGGGGGATACGCAGTATTTT.

The chain carries TRBV10-2 and TRBJ1-2; TRBD1 is a possible D gene (6 bases). CDR3 length: 13 amino acids. Deletions cut 6 bases from V and 4 bases from J, with 12 bases between. Germline V CDR1 and CDR2: WSHSY, SAAADI. CDR3 loop: CASRAGHLYGYTF. CDR3 sequence (DNA): TGCGCCAGCAGAGCGGGACACCTCTATGGCTACACCTTC.

Comment on this clone: A junction end diverges from the germline sequence, so it may reflect a read error. V usage is TRBV20-1 and J usage is TRBJ1-2; possibly TRBD1 for D (5 bases). Germline CDR1 reads DFQATT; CDR2 reads SNEGSKA (reference sequence). CDR3 length: 10 residues. The CDR3 nucleotides read TGCAGTGCTACTAGGGGCGACATATGGTTC. This sequence encodes CSATRGDIWF.

This rearrangement joins TRBV6-1 to TRBJ2-3; D tentatively reads TRBD1 or TRBD2 (6 bases each). CDR1 is MNHNS, CDR2 SASEGT, per germline. The CDR3 covers 15 residues. V shed 8 bases and J shed 0 bases, with 15 bases lying between them. In DNA form, the CDR3 reads TGTGCCAGCGGCCGAGGAGGGGGGAGCACAGATACGCAGTATTTT. Protein product: CASGRGGGSTDTQYF.

V gene TRBV14 combines with J gene TRBJ2-5; D could derive from TRBD1 or TRBD2 (6 bases each). Trimming removed 1 base at V and 5 bases at J, with 14 bases between. The CDR3 spans 15 residues. Germline V gene data show CDR1 as SGHDN and CDR2 as FVKESK. The CDR3 sequence: CASSQAGGVRETQYF. The CDR3 DNA sequence: TGTGCCAGCAGCCAAGCCGGGGGCGTCAGGGAGACCCAGTACTTC.

The chain employs TRBV16 and TRBJ2-2, with 10 positions matching TRBD2. The trim removed 5 bases at V and 3 bases at J, leaving 3 bases unmatched. The CDR3 sequence is 15 residues long. Germline V gene data show CDR1 as KGHSY and CDR2 as FQNENV. The CDR3 DNA sequence: TGTGCCAGCAGCTACCTAGCGGGAGACACCGGGGAGCTGTTTTTT. This codes for CASSYLAGDTGELFF.

The chain has TRBV28 and TRBJ2-1; 8 nucleotides line up with TRBD1. The length of the CDR3 is 16 residues. J gave up 3 bases and V 6 bases, and 10 bases lay outside the gene matches. CDR1 MDHEN and CDR2 SYDVKM come from the germline V gene. CDR3: CASSPWGRGLYNEQFF. The CDR3 DNA is TGTGCCAGCAGCCCATGGGGCAGGGGGCTCTACAATGAGCAGTTCTTC.

This clone was seen once. The CDR3 protein is CASSLRQSNEKLFF. The CDR3 bases are TGTGCCAGCAGCTTAAGGCAGTCGAATGAAAAACTGTTTTTT. This chain uses TRBV5-5 with TRBJ1-4; D gene ambiguous. Germline V gene data show CDR1 as SGHKS and CDR2 as YYEKEE (reference sequence). The CDR3 runs to 14 residues. Trimming pared 2 bases from V and 5 bases from J, leaving 10 bases between.

V and J are TRBV7-2 and TRBJ1-2, with 8 bases fitting TRBD1. The CDR3 sequence is 15 residues long. CDR1 SGHTA and CDR2 FQGNSA come from the germline V gene. The J segment lost 7 bases and the V segment lost 5 bases, leaving 12 bases of the junction unmatched. The CDR3 DNA reads TGTGCCAGCAGCCCCGGACAGGGTTGGGGGGCTGGCTACACCTTC. Amino acids: CASSPGQGWGAGYTF.

This chain links TRBV19 with TRBJ2-2, with D perhaps TRBD1 (6 bases). The CDR3 runs to 13 residues. CDR1 is LNHDA and CDR2 is SQIVND in the germline V gene (reference sequence). V lost 8 bases, J lost 4 bases, and 11 bases lay in between. The CDR3 DNA sequence: TGTGCCAGTGACACAGGGTCCACCGGGGAGCTGTTTTTT. Translated: CASDTGSTGELFF.

The chain links TRBV2 to TRBJ2-1; 8 bases are shared with TRBD1. Germline CDR1 and CDR2: SNHLY and FYNNEI. This CDR3 comprises 15 residues. The V segment lost 5 bases and the J segment 7 bases; nucleotides outside the gene matches: 10. CDR3 bases: TGTGCCAGCAGTAGGATGGGACAGGTAATGAATGAGCAGTTCTTC. Its protein product is CASSRMGQVMNEQFF.

The rearrangement uses TRBV10-1 and TRBJ2-3; D possibly corresponds to TRBD2 (5 bases). CDR1 is WNHNN, CDR2 SYGVQD, per germline (reference sequence). V was trimmed by 6 bases and J by 1 base, leaving 11 bases between them. The CDR3 loop spans 14 amino acids. CDR3 sequence: CASSRGLGTDTQYF. DNA for the CDR3: TGCGCCAGCAGCCGCGGACTGGGCACAGATACGCAGTATTTT.

V gene TRBV2 combines with J gene TRBJ2-1, with D perhaps matching TRBD1 (6 bases). The CDR3 totals 12 residues. The V end was cut by 8 bases, the J end by 5 bases, with 10 bases between. Germline values: CDR1 SNHLY, CDR2 FYNNEI. CDR3 bases: TGTGCCAGCCAGGGGATCGACAATGAGCAGTTCTTC. This translates into CASQGIDNEQFF.

Comments on this clone: This same CDR3 is encoded by further DNA sequences in the sample. The chain links TRBV18 to TRBJ2-3; perhaps TRBD2 as D (7 bases). Germline CDR1 and CDR2: KGHSH and LQKENI. Between the trimmed V and J ends, which lost 3 bases and 1 base, there was a span of 11 bases. The CDR3 has 15 amino acids. For the CDR3, the DNA is TGTGCCAGCTCACCGCCGGGGGGCCGCACAGATACGCAGTATTTT. As protein: CASSPPGGRTDTQYF.

The sample holds one count of this clone. This chain links TRBV30 with TRBJ2-7; 13 bases align to TRBD2. This CDR3 is 15 amino acids long. CDR1 GTSNPN and CDR2 SVGIG come from the germline V gene (reference sequence). The trim removed 2 bases at V and 9 bases at J, leaving 10 bases unmatched. CDR3 in amino acids: CAWSSPGLAGRGQYF. The DNA for the CDR3 is TGTGCCTGGAGTTCCCCGGGACTAGCGGGGCGGGGGCAGTACTTC.

This chain uses TRBV7-2 with TRBJ2-1; 9 bases are shared with TRBD2. Germline V gene data show CDR1 as SGHTA and CDR2 as FQGNSA. This CDR3 region has 14 residues. V lost 6 bases, J lost 8 bases, and 8 bases stayed unmatched. The CDR3 bases are TGTGCCAGCAGTCCCGGGACTAGCTCGTATGAGCAGTTCTTC. Translating gives CASSPGTSSYEQFF.

The chain combines TRBV7-9 with TRBJ2-7; 9 positions match TRBD1. V shed 6 bases, J shed 5 bases, and the junction held 8 bases outside the gene matches. CDR3 length equals 14 residues. CDR1 SEHNR and CDR2 FQNEAQ come from the germline V gene (reference sequence). The CDR3, as DNA: TGTGCCAGCAGGGGACAGGGAGCGAGGAACGAGCAGTACTTC. This codes for CASRGQGARNEQYF.

This clone is a singleton in its sample. V usage is TRBV6-5 and J usage is TRBJ1-1; D call uncertain. V dropped 8 bases and J dropped 3 bases, with 16 bases sitting between them. CDR3 size: 14 residues. Germline CDR1 is MNHEY and CDR2 is SVGAGI. The CDR3 loop reads CASGLGGWDTEAFF. CDR3 nucleotides: TGTGCCAGCGGGCTGGGTGGCTGGGACACTGAAGCTTTCTTT.

This clone has just one count. The chain combines TRBV29-1 with TRBJ2-5; 7 bases are a match to TRBD1. The germline V gene has CDR1 SQVTM and CDR2 ANQGSEA. This CDR3 is built from 11 residues. V trimming: 8 bases; J trimming: 7 bases; junction bases outside the gene matches: 7. The CDR3 sequence is CSFRGLGTQYF. CDR3 coding DNA: TGCAGCTTTAGGGGGCTTGGGACCCAGTACTTC.

A remark on this clone: The identical CDR3 is also encoded by other nucleotide sequences in the sample. The CDR3 region has the DNA TGTGCCAGCAGCTTATCCGGGAGGGCCCACAATGAGCAGTTCTTC. It encodes CASSLSGRAHNEQFF. The chain links TRBV11-2 to TRBJ2-1; 8 bases are shared with TRBD2. Looked up from germline, CDR1 is SGHAT and CDR2 is FQNNGV. J was trimmed by 5 bases and V by 2 bases; bases with no gene match: 5. CDR3 length equals 15 residues.

The chain links TRBV15 to TRBJ2-2; tentatively, D is TRBD1 (6 bases). Per germline, CDR1 LNHNV and CDR2 YYDKDF (reference sequence). V lost 4 bases and J lost 4, with 13 bases in between. There are 15 residues in the CDR3. The DNA for the CDR3 is TGTGCCACCAGCATCGTACAGGGATCCACCGGGGAGCTGTTTTTT. Encoded protein: CATSIVQGSTGELFF.

The rearrangement uses TRBV5-4 and TRBJ2-3, with TRBD2 matching over 9 bases. Germline lookup yields CDR1 SGHNT and CDR2 YYREEE (reference sequence). This CDR3 is 17 amino acids long. The J segment lost 2 bases and the V segment lost 0 bases, leaving 7 bases of the junction unmatched. CDR3 protein: CASSLVSSGESTDTQYF. Written as DNA, the CDR3 is TGTGCCAGCAGCTTGGTCTCTAGCGGGGAATCCACAGATACGCAGTATTTT. The full variable domain, completed using reference TRBV5-4 and TRBJ2-3, is ETGVTQSPTHLIKTRGQQVTLRCSSQSGHNTVSWYQQALGQGPQFIFQYYREEENGRGNFPPRFSGLQFPNYSSELNVNALELDDSALYLCASSLVSSGESTDTQYFGPGTRLTVL.